This T cell receptor (beta chain) stems from a study of cytomegalovirus exposure and HLA in healthy donors. V was clipped by 7 bases and J by 0 bases; unmatched bases: 10. CDR1 MDHEN and CDR2 SYDVKM come from the germline V gene. CDR3 length equals 17 residues. PCR employed 60 Vbeta and 13 Jbeta primers. Assay used: immunoSEQ multiplex PCR; TCRdb lists only in-frame clones, some missing. The table shows under 300,000 clones, with approximately 81% occurring only once. This chain links TRBV28 with TRBJ2-4; 9 nucleotides agree with TRBD2. Sequences were obtained from PBMCs. The receptor's source is a woman aged 60-75 years in good health and CMV-seropositive. CDR3 coding DNA: TGTGCCAGCACCAAGAATAGCGGGAGACAAGCCAAAAACATTCAGTACTTC. Translation gives CASTKNSGRQAKNIQYF.